This T cell receptor beta chain was sequenced in a study of early T cells in non-severe SARS-CoV-2 infection. Whole-study context: Unsorted whole-blood RNA was sequenced in bulk, leaving chains unpaired. Regarding the study as a whole: Lookups in VDJdb leaned toward anti-spike CD8 responses and missed private and CD4 specificities.

For this clonotype: The antigen remains unidentified.

Individual cDNA molecules were tagged with unique molecular identifiers. In TCRdb, the 5' RACE reads were re-called with MiXCR into one record per CDR3 protein. The repertoire consists of tens of thousands of distinct CDR3 sequences, with 15% occurring once and the leading ten covering around 6%. CDR1 is MNHEY and CDR2 is SVGAGI in the germline V gene. V lost 5 bases and J 7 bases, leaving 17 bases between the germline ends. This CDR3 is built from 15 residues. The sequence was collected from an adult who was a healthcare worker with PCR-confirmed SARS-CoV-2 infection or an uninfected control (not recorded which). Material: whole blood. The chain carries TRBV6-5 and TRBJ2-2; D is perhaps TRBD1 or TRBD2 (6 bases each). CDR3 in amino acids: CASSPILRGDGELFF. The CDR3 nucleotides read TGTGCCAGCAGTCCAATCCTTAGGGGGGACGGGGAGCTGTTTTTT.